These T cell receptor beta chains were read from a single sample in a study of cytomegalovirus exposure and HLA in healthy donors. Some clones are missing from TCRdb's copy, which holds only in-frame ones; the method was immunoSEQ multiplex PCR. The sample yields 110,000 to 150,000 clones, 94% seen once. Sequencing was done on a sample of PBMCs. These receptors were obtained from a man aged 18-30 years in good health and CMV-seropositive. Each CDR3 is given with its conserved first and last residue. D genes are given only for firm matches. Only some rows state a clone size, as once, few, many or a class for expanded clones.

abundance	v_gene	d_gene	j_gene	CDR3aa	CDR3nt
-	TRBV5-6	TRBD1	TRBJ1-2	CASSPRERGRGYTF	TGTGCCAGCAGCCCCCGGGAGAGGGGGCGCGGCTACACCTTC
-	TRBV14	TRBD1	TRBJ1-2	CASSPIAGGGDGYTF	TGTGCCAGCAGCCCCATAGCAGGGGGCGGTGATGGCTACACCTTC
-	TRBV5-4	TRBD1	TRBJ2-7	CASSMISTGSYEQYF	TGTGCCAGCAGCATGATATCGACAGGGTCCTACGAGCAGTACTTC
-	TRBV6-1	TRBD1	TRBJ1-1	CASSGTGIGEAFF	TGTGCCAGCAGTGGGACAGGGATCGGTGAAGCTTTCTTT
-	TRBV29-1	TRBD1	TRBJ1-1	CSVDSGTVNTEAFF	TGCAGCGTTGATTCCGGGACAGTGAACACTGAAGCTTTCTTT
-	TRBV2	-	TRBJ1-5	CASSEREGLGQPQHF	TGTGCCAGCAGTGAGCGAGAGGGACTAGGTCAGCCCCAGCATTTT
-	TRBV4-2	TRBD2	TRBJ2-1	CASSQDSLAGGNEQFF	TGTGCCAGCAGCCAAGATTCACTAGCGGGGGGGAATGAGCAGTTCTTC
-	TRBV19	-	TRBJ2-7	CASSIGVMEGSTYEQYF	TGTGCCAGTAGTATAGGCGTAATGGAGGGGTCTACCTACGAGCAGTACTTC
-	TRBV28	-	TRBJ1-2	CASTETGYDGYTF	TGTGCCAGCACCGAAACAGGTTACGATGGCTACACCTTC
-	TRBV28	TRBD1	TRBJ1-1	CARSLAPRGPVESRMNTEAFF	TGTGCCAGAAGTTTAGCCCCCAGGGGGCCGGTGGAAAGTCGCATGAACACTGAAGCTTTCTTT
-	TRBV28	-	TRBJ1-2	CASYPWGEGSLGYTF	TGTGCCAGCTACCCTTGGGGGGAGGGGTCGTTAGGCTACACCTTC
once	TRBV30	TRBD1	TRBJ2-7	CAWTRTGKRYEQYF	TGTGCCTGGACAAGGACAGGGAAGCGGTACGAGCAGTACTTC
-	TRBV6-1	TRBD1	TRBJ1-2	CASSWDRGKAGYTF	TGTGCCAGCAGTTGGGACAGGGGAAAAGCTGGCTACACCTTC
-	TRBV21-1	-	TRBJ2-7	CASSNNIGVRGKDYEQYF	TGTGCCAGCAGCAATAATATCGGCGTCAGGGGAAAGGACTACGAGCAGTACTTC
few	TRBV5-4	-	TRBJ1-6	CASSLGGAGNSPLHF	TGTGCCAGCAGCTTGGGCGGGGCGGGTAATTCACCCCTCCACTTT
-	TRBV10-3	TRBD2	TRBJ2-7	CAIRERTRGSYEQYF	TGTGCCATCAGGGAGAGGACTAGAGGCTCCTACGAGCAGTACTTC
-	TRBV29-1	-	TRBJ2-5	CSVEGLGGEETQYF	TGCAGCGTTGAAGGGCTTGGCGGGGAAGAGACCCAGTACTTC
-	TRBV2	TRBD2	TRBJ2-2	CASSGGMRTGELFF	TGTGCCAGCAGCGGGGGGATGAGGACCGGGGAGCTGTTTTTT
-	TRBV7-8	-	TRBJ2-7	CASSLDLGREQYF	TGTGCCAGCAGCTTAGACTTGGGGCGGGAGCAGTACTTC
-	TRBV2	TRBD1	TRBJ1-6	CATRTGDSPLHF	TGTGCCACCCGTACAGGGGACTCACCCCTCCACTTT
-	TRBV5-4	TRBD1	TRBJ2-7	CASSHGTGPYEQYF	TGTGCCAGCAGCCATGGGACAGGTCCCTACGAGCAGTACTTC
-	TRBV11-3	TRBD1	TRBJ2-2	CASSVRQGLSAGELFF	TGTGCCAGCAGCGTCCGACAGGGTCTCTCGGCCGGGGAGCTGTTTTTT
-	TRBV7-8	TRBD2	TRBJ2-1	CASSLLLAGGILNEQFF	TGTGCCAGCAGCTTACTGCTAGCGGGAGGTATCTTGAATGAGCAGTTCTTC
-	TRBV11-1	TRBD1	TRBJ2-6	CASSPGTGDSGANVLTF	TGTGCCAGCAGTCCCGGGACAGGGGACAGTGGGGCCAACGTCCTGACTTTC
-	TRBV19	TRBD1	TRBJ2-5	CASARTGTETQYF	TGTGCCAGTGCACGGACAGGGACGGAGACCCAGTACTTC
once	TRBV4-1	TRBD2	TRBJ2-7	CASSQSSSGSSYEQYF	TGCGCCAGCAGCCAATCGTCAAGCGGGAGCTCCTACGAGCAGTACTTC
-	TRBV10-3	-	TRBJ2-7	CATLKGRDYEQYF	TGTGCCACCCTAAAGGGCAGGGATTACGAGCAGTACTTC